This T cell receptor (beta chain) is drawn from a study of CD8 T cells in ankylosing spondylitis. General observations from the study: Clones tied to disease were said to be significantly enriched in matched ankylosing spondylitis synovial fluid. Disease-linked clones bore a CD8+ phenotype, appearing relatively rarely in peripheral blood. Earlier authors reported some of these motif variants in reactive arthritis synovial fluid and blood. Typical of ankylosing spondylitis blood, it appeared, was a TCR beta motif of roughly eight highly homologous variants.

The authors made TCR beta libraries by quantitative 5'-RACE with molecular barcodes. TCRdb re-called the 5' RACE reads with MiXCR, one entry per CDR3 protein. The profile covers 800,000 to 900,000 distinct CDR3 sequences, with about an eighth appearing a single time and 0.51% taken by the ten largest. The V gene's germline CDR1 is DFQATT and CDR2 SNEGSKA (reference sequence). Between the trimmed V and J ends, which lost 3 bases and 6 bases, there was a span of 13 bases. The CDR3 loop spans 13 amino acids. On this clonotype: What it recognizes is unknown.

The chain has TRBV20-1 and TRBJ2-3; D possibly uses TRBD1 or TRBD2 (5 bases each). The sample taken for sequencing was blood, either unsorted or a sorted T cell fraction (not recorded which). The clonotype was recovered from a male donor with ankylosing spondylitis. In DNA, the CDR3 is TGCAGTGCTAGTTTCGGGGCAGTGGATACGCAGTATTTT. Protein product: CSASFGAVDTQYF.